The 24 T cell receptor beta chains reported below all come from one sample, sequenced in a study of OX40 agonist ivuxolimab in advanced cancers. Using immunoSEQ multiplex PCR, the repertoire was profiled, and TCRdb retains in-frame clones only, with some absent. The data show approximately 75,000 clones, about 73% seen once. Sequenced material: CD4+ or CD8+ T cells sorted from blood, taken in a trial of the OX40 agonist ivuxolimab. These receptors all come from an adult with an advanced solid tumor such as melanoma, head and neck, liver or kidney cancer.

V is TRBV27 and J is TRBJ1-2; D possibly corresponds to TRBD1 (5 bases). From germline, CDR1 is MNHEY and CDR2 SMNVEV (reference sequence). Trimming took 4 bases from V and 4 from J, leaving 13 bases between them. The CDR3 spans 14 residues. CDR3 amino acids: CASSSLAGSYGYTF. CDR3 coding DNA: TGTGCCAGCAGTTCGTTGGCAGGGTCCTATGGCTACACCTTC.

This clone was picked up one time. This rearrangement joins TRBV11-2 to TRBJ1-1; D remains ambiguous. V lost 3 bases and J 1 base, leaving 9 bases between the germline ends. The CDR3 has 14 residues. The germline gives CDR1 SGHAT, CDR2 FQNNGV. CDR3 sequence: CASSFGVRNTEAFF. In DNA form, the CDR3 reads TGTGCCAGCAGCTTCGGGGTCAGGAACACTGAAGCTTTCTTT.

This clone appeared a few times. The V and J genes are TRBV7-9 and TRBJ2-5, with TRBD2 identical over 10 bases. After removal of 8 bases from V and 5 bases from J, the junction contained 8 bases not matched to a gene. The CDR3 is 14 residues long. CDR1 SEHNR and CDR2 FQNEAQ come from the germline V gene (reference sequence). CDR3 coding DNA: TGTGCCAGCGTTCCGGGACTAGCGTCGGAGACCCAGTACTTC. Its translation: CASVPGLASETQYF.

The chain employs TRBV6-6 and TRBJ2-1, with 10 bases matching TRBD2. Germline V gives CDR1 MNHNY, CDR2 SVGAGI (reference sequence). The J segment lost 4 bases and the V segment lost 2 bases, leaving 5 bases of the junction unmatched. CDR3 length equals 16 residues. CDR3 in amino acids: CASSYVSGGTYNEQFF. The CDR3, as DNA: TGTGCCAGCAGTTACGTTAGCGGGGGGACGTACAATGAGCAGTTCTTC.

This clone was seen more than once but under ten times. The chain recombines TRBV6-1 with TRBJ1-2; no definite D call. Trimming pared 6 bases from V and 2 bases from J, leaving 10 bases between. Germline CDR1 and CDR2: MNHNS and SASEGT. The CDR3 has 13 amino acids. The CDR3, as DNA: TGTGCCAGCAGCCTCGCTAGAAACTATGGCTACACCTTC. Its protein product is CASSLARNYGYTF.

This chain connects TRBV28 to TRBJ2-7, with 12 bases aligning to TRBD1. Germline CDR1 is MDHEN and CDR2 is SYDVKM. V was clipped by 2 bases and J by 2 bases; unmatched bases: 4. The CDR3 length is 16 residues. Written as DNA, the CDR3 is TGTGCCAGCAGTTTACCGGGACAGGGGGCCGCCTACGAGCAGTACTTC. It yields the protein CASSLPGQGAAYEQYF.

The CDR3 DNA follows: TGTGCCAGTAGTATAGATCTGGGCCGGGCAGCCACCTTC. Encoded protein: CASSIDLGRAATF. The rearrangement links TRBV19 to TRBJ1-2; D gene uncertain. Germline CDR1 and CDR2: LNHDA and SQIVND (reference sequence). The V end lost 0 bases, the J end lost 13 bases, and 15 bases lay between the germline ends. CDR3 size: 13 residues.

A single count supports this clone. The CDR3 nucleotides read TGTGCCAGTACCTCGGCGGTCGGAGGGACCCAGTACTTC. It encodes CASTSAVGGTQYF. The rearrangement links TRBV5-6 to TRBJ2-5, with D maybe TRBD2 (5 bases). Germline V gene sequence: CDR1 SGHDT, CDR2 YYEEEE. This CDR3 has 13 residues. The V and J ends lost 8 bases and 7 bases respectively, with 18 bases between them.

The rearrangement joins TRBV30 to TRBJ1-3; the D gene is possibly TRBD1 (6 bases). There are 15 residues in the CDR3. Looked up from germline, CDR1 is GTSNPN and CDR2 is SVGIG (reference sequence). Trimming stripped 2 bases from V and 3 bases from J, with 14 bases between. CDR3 DNA sequence: TGTGCCTGGAGTACAGGGCGAGAAGGTGGAAACACCATATATTTT. This codes for CAWSTGREGGNTIYF.

The chain is built from TRBV5-1 and TRBJ2-7; the match to TRBD1 covers 7 bases. Germline assignment: CDR1 SGHRS and CDR2 YFSETQ. The trim removed 6 bases at V and 0 bases at J, leaving 6 bases unmatched. The CDR3 loop spans 14 amino acids. The CDR3: CASTQGTASYEQYF. In DNA form, the CDR3 reads TGCGCCAGCACCCAGGGGACAGCCTCCTACGAGCAGTACTTC.

This rearrangement joins TRBV6-5 to TRBJ1-3; possible D gene TRBD1, 6 bases. The germline CDR1 and CDR2 sequences are MNHEY and SVGAGI. The V gene lost 6 bases and the J gene lost 0 bases, with 12 bases spanning the gap. There are 15 residues in the CDR3. DNA for the CDR3: TGTGCCAGCAGCACTGGACAGCTCTCTGGAAACACCATATATTTT. It codes for CASSTGQLSGNTIYF.

This clone appeared a few times. In the same sample, other DNA sequences code for this CDR3. The J gene is TRBJ1-1, the V gene TRBV29-1; tentatively, D is TRBD1 (6 bases). From germline, CDR1 is SQVTM and CDR2 ANQGSEA. V shed 1 base and J shed 5 bases, with 11 bases lying between them. This CDR3 comprises 13 residues. CDR3 sequence (DNA): TGCAGCGTTGAAGGCGGGGGCTGGACTGAAGCTTTCTTT. This codes for CSVEGGGWTEAFF. Filled out from reference TRBV29-1 and TRBJ1-1, the complete variable domain reads SAVISQKPSRDICQRGTSLTIQCQVDSQVTMMFWYRQQPGQSLTLIATANQGSEATYESGFVIDKFPISRPNLTFSTLTVSNMSPEDSSIYLCSVEGGGWTEAFFGQGTRLTVV.

This chain links TRBV11-2 with TRBJ2-4, with 10 bases matching TRBD1. The CDR3 spans 16 residues. Looked up from germline, CDR1 is SGHAT and CDR2 is FQNNGV. Losses at the gene ends were 1 base for V and 8 bases for J; bases not matched to a gene: 8. CDR3 sequence reads: CASSLGTGGAGDIQYF. DNA for the CDR3: TGTGCCAGCAGCTTAGGGACAGGGGGAGCCGGGGACATTCAGTACTTC.

The genes are TRBV28 and TRBJ1-1; D remains unclear. Germline CDR1 reads MDHEN; CDR2 reads SYDVKM. Trimming stripped 8 bases from V and 7 bases from J, with 20 bases between. The CDR3 contains 14 residues. The CDR3 region has the DNA TGTGCCAGCTCCGCCAGCGAACGGGGAATTGAAGCTTTCTTT. It specifies CASSASERGIEAFF.

The chain joins TRBV5-1 to TRBJ2-7; D gene uncertain. CDR3 length: 14 amino acids. The germline V gene encodes CDR1 SGHRS and CDR2 YFSETQ. Trimming pared 4 bases from V and 0 bases from J, leaving 11 bases between. CDR3 DNA: TGCGCCAGCAGCCACGGTTCTAGCTCCTACGAGCAGTACTTC. Its protein product is CASSHGSSSYEQYF.

This clone appeared once. The chain employs TRBV11-2 and TRBJ2-1; no reliable D call. The CDR3 covers 14 residues. Trimming cost V 8 bases and J 2 bases, with 13 bases left between them. The V gene's germline CDR1 is SGHAT and CDR2 FQNNGV. The CDR3 protein is CASRRTGPYNEQFF. The CDR3 DNA follows: TGTGCCAGCCGGAGAACTGGCCCCTACAATGAGCAGTTCTTC.

In this sample, this clone turned up a few times. The rearrangement joins TRBV27 to TRBJ2-2, with a tentative D call TRBD1 (5 bases). The CDR3 contains 14 residues. The germline gives CDR1 MNHEY, CDR2 SMNVEV (reference sequence). V shed 4 bases and J shed 4 bases, with 10 bases lying between them. The DNA of the CDR3 is TGTGCCAGCAGTTATGGGGCTCTCACCGGGGAGCTGTTTTTT. Translated, it gives CASSYGALTGELFF.

The table lists this clone with many counts. The CDR3 sequence is CASSPQGDTPTPSTDTQYF. CDR3 nucleotide sequence: TGTGCCAGTAGTCCCCAGGGGGACACCCCTACGCCTAGCACAGATACGCAGTATTTT. This sequence joins TRBV19 and TRBJ2-3; 7 nucleotides line up with TRBD1. Trimming took 5 bases from V and 0 from J; bases not matched to a gene: 17. The CDR3 sequence is 19 residues long. CDR1 and CDR2 from the germline V gene are LNHDA and SQIVND (reference sequence).

The DNA for the CDR3 is TGTGCCAGCAGCTTAGATAAAGACAGAATCTCTGGAAACACCATATATTTT. Protein: CASSLDKDRISGNTIYF. The chain employs TRBV11-2 and TRBJ1-3; possibly TRBD1 for D (5 bases). This CDR3 region has 17 residues. Germline V gives CDR1 SGHAT, CDR2 FQNNGV. Trimming removed 0 bases at V and 0 bases at J, with 12 bases between. Full variable domain (rest looked up from reference TRBV11-2 and TRBJ1-3): EAGVAQSPRYKIIEKRQSVAFWCNPISGHATLYWYQQILGQGPKLLIQFQNNGVVDDSQLPKDRFSAERLKGVDSTLKIQPAKLEDSAVYLCASSLDKDRISGNTIYFGEGSWLTVV.

A single count supports this clone. The chain joins TRBV9 to TRBJ2-5, with TRBD2 matching 7 bases. V lost 0 bases, J lost 4 bases, and 3 bases stayed unmatched. The CDR3 length is 14 residues. Per the germline V gene, CDR1 is SGDLS and CDR2 is YYNGEE. The CDR3 DNA is TGTGCCAGCAGCGTAGGGGGAGGGAGAGAGACCCAGTACTTC. The encoded protein is CASSVGGGRETQYF.

The chain recombines TRBV27 with TRBJ2-1; 12 bases fit TRBD1. CDR1 is MNHEY and CDR2 is SMNVEV in the germline V gene (reference sequence). V trimming: 6 bases; J trimming: 8 bases; junction bases outside the gene matches: 8. CDR3 size: 15 residues. CDR3 in DNA: TGTGCCAGCAGCTCAGGGGGACAGGGGGCCTATGAGCAGTTCTTC. As protein: CASSSGGQGAYEQFF.

V usage is TRBV6-6 and J usage is TRBJ1-1, with D perhaps TRBD1 (5 bases). The CDR3 sequence is 14 residues long. V shed 6 bases and J shed 2 bases, with 13 bases lying between them. Looked up from germline, CDR1 is MNHNY and CDR2 is SVGAGI (reference sequence). The CDR3 coding sequence is TGTGCCAGCAGCCGGGACGGGAAAAACACTGAAGCTTTCTTT. It codes for CASSRDGKNTEAFF.

CDR3 sequence reads: CASSWDRRLGFLDGYTF. The CDR3 DNA sequence: TGTGCCAGCAGTTGGGACAGGAGGTTGGGGTTCCTGGATGGCTACACCTTC. The V gene is TRBV28, the J gene TRBJ1-2; 8 bases agree with TRBD1. Trimming cost V 4 bases and J 6 bases; bases outside gene matches: 16. There are 17 residues in the CDR3. The V gene's germline CDR1 is MDHEN and CDR2 SYDVKM.

The chain recombines TRBV30 with TRBJ2-1, with 10 bases matching TRBD2. Trimming cost V 4 bases and J 0 bases; bases outside gene matches: 3. Germline CDR1 GTSNPN, CDR2 SVGIG (reference sequence). The CDR3 loop spans 15 amino acids. The CDR3 region is CAWTPSGSSYNEQFF. Here the CDR3 DNA reads TGTGCCTGGACTCCTAGCGGGAGCTCCTACAATGAGCAGTTCTTC.